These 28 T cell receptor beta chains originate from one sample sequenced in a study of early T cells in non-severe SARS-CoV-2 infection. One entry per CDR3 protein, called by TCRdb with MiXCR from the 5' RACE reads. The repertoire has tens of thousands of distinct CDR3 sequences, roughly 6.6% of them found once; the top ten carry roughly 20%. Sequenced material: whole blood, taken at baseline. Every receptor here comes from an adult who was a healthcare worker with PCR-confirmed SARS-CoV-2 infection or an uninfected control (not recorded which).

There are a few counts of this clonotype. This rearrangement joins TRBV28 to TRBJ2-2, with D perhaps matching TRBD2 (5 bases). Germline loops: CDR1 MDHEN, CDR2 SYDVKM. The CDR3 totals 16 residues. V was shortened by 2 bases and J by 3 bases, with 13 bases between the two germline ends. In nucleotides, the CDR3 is TGTGCCAGCAGTTTACAAGCGGACCACCACACCGGGGAGCTGTTTTTT. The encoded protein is CASSLQADHHTGELFF.

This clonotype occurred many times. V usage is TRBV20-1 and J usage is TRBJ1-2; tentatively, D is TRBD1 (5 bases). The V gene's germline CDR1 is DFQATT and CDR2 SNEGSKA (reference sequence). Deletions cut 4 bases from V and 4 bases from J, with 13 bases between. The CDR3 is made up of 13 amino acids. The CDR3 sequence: CSAINRLSYGYTF. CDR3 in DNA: TGCAGTGCTATAAACAGGCTTTCCTATGGCTACACCTTC.

CDR3 protein: CASSSGLNYGYTF. The CDR3 DNA reads as TGTGCCAGCAGCTCGGGACTCAACTATGGCTACACCTTC. The chain is built from TRBV5-5 and TRBJ1-2, with a weak D call TRBD1 (5 bases). The V end lost 3 bases, the J end lost 2 bases, and 8 bases lay between the germline ends. Germline lookup yields CDR1 SGHKS and CDR2 YYEKEE (reference sequence). The CDR3 loop spans 13 amino acids.

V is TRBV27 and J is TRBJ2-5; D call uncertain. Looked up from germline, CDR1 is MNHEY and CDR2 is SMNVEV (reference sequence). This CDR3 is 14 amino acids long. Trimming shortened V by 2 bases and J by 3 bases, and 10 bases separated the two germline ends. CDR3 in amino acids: CASSLIGLEETQYF. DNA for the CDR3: TGTGCCAGCAGTTTAATAGGGTTGGAAGAGACCCAGTACTTC.

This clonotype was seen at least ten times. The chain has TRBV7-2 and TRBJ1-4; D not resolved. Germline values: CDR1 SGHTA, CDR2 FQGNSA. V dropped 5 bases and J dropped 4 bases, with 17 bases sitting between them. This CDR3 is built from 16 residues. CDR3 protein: CASSQGREPVNEKLFF. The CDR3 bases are TGTGCCAGCAGCCAAGGACGGGAGCCTGTTAATGAAAAACTGTTTTTT.

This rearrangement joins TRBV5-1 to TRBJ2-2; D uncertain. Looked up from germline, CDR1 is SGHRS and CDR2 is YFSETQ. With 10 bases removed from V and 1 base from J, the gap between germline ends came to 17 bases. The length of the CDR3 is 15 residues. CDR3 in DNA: TGCGCCGGCGCCCCCTTCGTTGAGAACACCGGGGAGCTGTTTTTT. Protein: CAGAPFVENTGELFF.

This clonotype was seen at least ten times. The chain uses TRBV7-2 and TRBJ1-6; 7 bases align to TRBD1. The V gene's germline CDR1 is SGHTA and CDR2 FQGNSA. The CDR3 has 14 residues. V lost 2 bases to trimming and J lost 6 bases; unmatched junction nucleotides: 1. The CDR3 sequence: CASSLQGVNSPLHF. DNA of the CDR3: TGTGCCAGCAGCTTACAGGGGGTTAATTCACCCCTCCACTTT.

Here the CDR3 DNA reads TGTGCCAGCAGCTTAAAATCTGGGTCGGAGCGGGTTGACACCGGGGAGCTGTTTTTT. Its translation is CASSLKSGSERVDTGELFF. This chain joins TRBV7-3 and TRBJ2-2, with a possible D match to TRBD2 (6 bases). Deletions cut 1 base from V and 3 bases from J, with 21 bases between. This CDR3 is built from 19 residues. Looked up from germline, CDR1 is SGHTA and CDR2 is FQGTGA. The full variable domain, completed using reference TRBV7-3 and TRBJ2-2, is GAGVSQTPSNKVTEKGKYVELRCDPISGHTALYWYRQSLGQGPEFLIYFQGTGAADDSGLPNDRFFAVRPEGSVSTLKIQRTERGDSAVYLCASSLKSGSERVDTGELFFGEGSRLTVL.

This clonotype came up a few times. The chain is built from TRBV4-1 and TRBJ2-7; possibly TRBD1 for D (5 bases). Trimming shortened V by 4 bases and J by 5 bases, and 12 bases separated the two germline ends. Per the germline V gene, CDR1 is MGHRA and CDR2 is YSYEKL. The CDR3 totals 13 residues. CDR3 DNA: TGCGCCAGCAGCCCGACAGAGTCCCACGAGCAGTACTTC. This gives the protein CASSPTESHEQYF.

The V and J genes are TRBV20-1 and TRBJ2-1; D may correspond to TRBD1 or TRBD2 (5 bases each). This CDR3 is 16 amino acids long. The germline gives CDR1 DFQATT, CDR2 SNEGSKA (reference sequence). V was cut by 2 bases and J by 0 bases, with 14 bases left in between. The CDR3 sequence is CSARHRDRSSYNEQFF. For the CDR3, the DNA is TGCAGTGCTAGACACCGGGACCGAAGCTCCTACAATGAGCAGTTCTTC.

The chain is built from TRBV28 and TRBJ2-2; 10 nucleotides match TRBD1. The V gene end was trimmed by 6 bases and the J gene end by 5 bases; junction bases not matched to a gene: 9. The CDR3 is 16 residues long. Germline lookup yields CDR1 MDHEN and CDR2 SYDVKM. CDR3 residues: CASSTDRDRGTGELFF. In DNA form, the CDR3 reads TGTGCCAGCAGCACGGACCGGGACAGGGGTACCGGGGAGCTGTTTTTT.

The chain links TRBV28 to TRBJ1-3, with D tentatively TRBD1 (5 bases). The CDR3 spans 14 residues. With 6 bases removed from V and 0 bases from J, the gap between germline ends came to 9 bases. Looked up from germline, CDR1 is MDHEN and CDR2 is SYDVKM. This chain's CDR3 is CASRDTGSGNTIYF. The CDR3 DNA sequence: TGTGCCAGCAGGGATACAGGCTCTGGAAACACCATATATTTT.

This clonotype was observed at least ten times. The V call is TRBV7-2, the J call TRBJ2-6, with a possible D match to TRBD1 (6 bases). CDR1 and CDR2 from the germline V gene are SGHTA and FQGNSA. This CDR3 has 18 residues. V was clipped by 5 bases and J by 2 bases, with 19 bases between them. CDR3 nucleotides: TGTGCCAGCAGCCTCAGGGGACACCGGGCACCTGGGGCCAACGTCCTGACTTTC. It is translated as CASSLRGHRAPGANVLTF.

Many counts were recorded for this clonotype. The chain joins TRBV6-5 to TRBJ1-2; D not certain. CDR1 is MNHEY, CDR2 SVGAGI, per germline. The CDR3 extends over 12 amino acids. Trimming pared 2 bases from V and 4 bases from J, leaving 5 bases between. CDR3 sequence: CASSYGPYGYTF. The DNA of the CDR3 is TGTGCCAGCAGTTACGGGCCCTATGGCTACACCTTC.

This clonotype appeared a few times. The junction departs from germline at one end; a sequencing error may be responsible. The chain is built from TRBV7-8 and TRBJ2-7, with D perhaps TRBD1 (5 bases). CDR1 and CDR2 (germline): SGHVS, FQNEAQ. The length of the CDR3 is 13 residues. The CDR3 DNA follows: TGTGCCAGCAGCTTAGGAGATGGCCAGGGCCAAAACTTC. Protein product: CASSLGDGQGQNF.

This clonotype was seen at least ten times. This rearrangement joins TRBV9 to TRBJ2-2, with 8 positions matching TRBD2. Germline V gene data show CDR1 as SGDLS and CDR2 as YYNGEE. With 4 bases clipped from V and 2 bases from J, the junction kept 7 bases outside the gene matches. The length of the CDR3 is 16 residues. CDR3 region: CASSSGTSPNTGELFF. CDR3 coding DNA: TGTGCCAGCAGCTCCGGGACTAGTCCCAACACCGGGGAGCTGTTTTTT.

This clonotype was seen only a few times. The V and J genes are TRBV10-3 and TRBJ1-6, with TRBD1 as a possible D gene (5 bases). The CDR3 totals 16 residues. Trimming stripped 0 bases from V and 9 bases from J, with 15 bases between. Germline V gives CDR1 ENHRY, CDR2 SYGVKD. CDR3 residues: CAISESAGIYGSPLHF. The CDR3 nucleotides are TGTGCCATCAGTGAGTCGGCAGGGATATACGGTTCACCCCTCCACTTT.

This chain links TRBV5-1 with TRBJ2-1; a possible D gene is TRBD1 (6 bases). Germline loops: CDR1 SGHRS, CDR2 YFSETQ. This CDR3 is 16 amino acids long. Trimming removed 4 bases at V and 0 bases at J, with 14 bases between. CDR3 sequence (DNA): TGCGCCAGCAGCGTAGGACAGCTGCTCTCCTACAATGAGCAGTTCTTC. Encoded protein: CASSVGQLLSYNEQFF.

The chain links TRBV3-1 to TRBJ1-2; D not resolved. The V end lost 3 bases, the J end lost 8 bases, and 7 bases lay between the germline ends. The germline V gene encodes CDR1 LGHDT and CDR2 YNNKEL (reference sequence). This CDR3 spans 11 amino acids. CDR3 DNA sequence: TGTGCCAGCAGCCATAAACAAGGCTACACCTTC. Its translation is CASSHKQGYTF.

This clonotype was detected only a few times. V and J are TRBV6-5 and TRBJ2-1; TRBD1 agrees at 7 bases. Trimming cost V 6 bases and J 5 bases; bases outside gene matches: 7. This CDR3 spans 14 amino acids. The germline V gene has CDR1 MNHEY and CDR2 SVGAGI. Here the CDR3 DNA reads TGTGCCAGCAGGAGGGGGCGCCCAGACAATGAGCAGTTCTTC. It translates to CASRRGRPDNEQFF.

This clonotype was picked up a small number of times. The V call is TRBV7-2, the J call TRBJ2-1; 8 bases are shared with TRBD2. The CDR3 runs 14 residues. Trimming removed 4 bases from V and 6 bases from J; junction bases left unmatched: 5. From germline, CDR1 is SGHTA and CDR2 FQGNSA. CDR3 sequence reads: CASSSGGLTNEQFF. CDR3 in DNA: TGTGCCAGCAGCTCGGGGGGGCTCACCAATGAGCAGTTCTTC.

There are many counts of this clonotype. Here the CDR3 reads CASRPGTRPYEQYF. The CDR3 coding sequence is TGTGCCAGCAGACCCGGGACTCGCCCCTACGAGCAGTACTTC. J is TRBJ2-7 and V is TRBV27, with D perhaps matching TRBD2 (6 bases). CDR1 MNHEY and CDR2 SMNVEV come from the germline V gene (reference sequence). The CDR3 contains 14 residues. Trimming pared 6 bases from V and 2 bases from J, leaving 14 bases between.

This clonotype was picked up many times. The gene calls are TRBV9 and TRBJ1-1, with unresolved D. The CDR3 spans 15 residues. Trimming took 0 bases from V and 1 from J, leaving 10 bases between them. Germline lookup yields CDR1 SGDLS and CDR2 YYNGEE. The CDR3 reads CASSVGAGPNTEAFF. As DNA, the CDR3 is TGTGCCAGCAGCGTAGGGGCAGGACCGAACACTGAAGCTTTCTTT.

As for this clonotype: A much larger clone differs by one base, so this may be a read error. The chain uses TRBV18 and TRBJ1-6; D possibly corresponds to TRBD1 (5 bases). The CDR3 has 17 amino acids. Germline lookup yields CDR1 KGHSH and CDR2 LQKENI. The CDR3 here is CASSPTDSYGGISTLHF. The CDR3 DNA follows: TGTGCCAGCTCACCCACCGACAGTTACGGAGGAATTTCAACCCTCCACTTT.

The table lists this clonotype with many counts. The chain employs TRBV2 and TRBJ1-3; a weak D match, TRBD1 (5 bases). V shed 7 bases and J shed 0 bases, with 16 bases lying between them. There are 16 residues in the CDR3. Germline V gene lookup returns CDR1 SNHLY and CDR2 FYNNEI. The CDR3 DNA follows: TGTGCCAGCAACTCCCTAGGGGCAGTCTCTGGAAACACCATATATTTT. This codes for CASNSLGAVSGNTIYF.

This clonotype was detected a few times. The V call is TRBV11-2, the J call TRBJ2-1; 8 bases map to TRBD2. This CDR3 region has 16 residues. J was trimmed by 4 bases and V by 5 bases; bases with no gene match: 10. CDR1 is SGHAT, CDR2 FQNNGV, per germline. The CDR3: CASSPGLASQYNEQFF. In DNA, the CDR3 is TGTGCCAGCAGCCCAGGACTAGCATCTCAGTACAATGAGCAGTTCTTC.

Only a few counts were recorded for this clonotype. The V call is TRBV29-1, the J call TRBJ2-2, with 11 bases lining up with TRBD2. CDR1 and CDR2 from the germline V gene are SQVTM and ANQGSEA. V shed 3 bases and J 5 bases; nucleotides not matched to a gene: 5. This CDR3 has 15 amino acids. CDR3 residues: CSVDPGLAGTGELFF. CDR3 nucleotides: TGCAGCGTTGATCCCGGACTAGCGGGTACCGGGGAGCTGTTTTTT.

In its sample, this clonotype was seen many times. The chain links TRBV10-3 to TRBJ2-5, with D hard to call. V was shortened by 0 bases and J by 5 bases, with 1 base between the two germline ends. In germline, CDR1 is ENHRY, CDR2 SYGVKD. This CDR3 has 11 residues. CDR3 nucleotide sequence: TGTGCCATCAGTGAGTCGGAGACCCAGTACTTC. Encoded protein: CAISESETQYF.